The 15 T cell receptor beta chains in this list originate from one sample, sequenced in a study of neurological immune-mediated disorders. TCRdb called the 5' RACE reads again in MiXCR, with one record for every CDR3 protein. Found here are 32,000 or so distinct CDR3 sequences, 9.5% to 13% of them singletons; the top ten hold roughly 5%. Sequenced material: PBMCs. The receptors derive from a woman aged 55 to 70 in good health.

The chain links TRBV16 to TRBJ1-5; D is uncertain. From germline, CDR1 is KGHSY and CDR2 FQNENV. CDR3 length: 11 amino acids. V lost 9 bases and J lost 7, with 10 bases in between. In DNA form, the CDR3 reads TGTGCCAGAACCAATAAACAGCCCCAGCATTTT. It specifies CARTNKQPQHF. Combining the CDR3 with reference TRBV16 and TRBJ1-5 gives the whole variable domain GEEVAQTPKHLVRGEGQKAKLYCAPIKGHSYVFWYQQVLKNEFKFLISFQNENVFDETGMPKERFSAKCLPNSPCSLEIQATKLEDSAVYFCARTNKQPQHFGDGTRLSIL.

In this sample, this clonotype turned up many times. The rearrangement joins TRBV20-1 to TRBJ2-7, with D perhaps TRBD1 or TRBD2 (5 bases each). V lost 5 bases to trimming and J lost 1 base, with 18 bases between them. This CDR3 is built from 15 residues. Germline lookup yields CDR1 DFQATT and CDR2 SNEGSKA (reference sequence). The CDR3 spells CSAQRPSGPSYEQYF. DNA of the CDR3: TGCAGTGCTCAACGGCCCTCGGGGCCTTCCTACGAGCAGTACTTC.

This clonotype was recorded many times. The chain couples TRBV7-2 to TRBJ2-4; 9 bases are a match to TRBD2. Per germline, CDR1 SGHTA and CDR2 FQGNSA. The trim removed 1 base at V and 0 bases at J, leaving 13 bases unmatched. The CDR3 has 20 amino acids. CDR3 region: CASSLGRERGAWIAKNIQYF. Here the CDR3 DNA reads TGTGCCAGCAGCTTAGGGAGGGAGCGGGGGGCGTGGATAGCCAAAAACATTCAGTACTTC.

The sample holds many counts of this clonotype. The V call is TRBV20-1, the J call TRBJ1-1, with 7 bases fitting TRBD1. V trimming: 5 bases; J trimming: 4 bases; junction bases outside the gene matches: 7. Germline loops: CDR1 DFQATT, CDR2 SNEGSKA (reference sequence). The CDR3 length is 13 residues. Here the CDR3 reads CSALRGPGTEAFF. The DNA for the CDR3 is TGCAGTGCTCTTAGGGGGCCGGGCACTGAAGCTTTCTTT.

This clonotype has ten or more counts. The J gene is TRBJ2-5, the V gene TRBV20-1, with 12 bases identical to TRBD2. V lost 1 base to trimming and J lost 1 base; unmatched junction nucleotides: 10. The CDR3 is 18 residues long. In germline, CDR1 is DFQATT, CDR2 SNEGSKA (reference sequence). CDR3 residues: CSARVTSGGLGPQETQYF. CDR3 nucleotide sequence: TGCAGTGCTAGAGTTACTAGCGGGGGGCTCGGCCCCCAAGAGACCCAGTACTTC.

This clonotype was detected many times. This chain links TRBV7-3 with TRBJ2-1, with 11 nucleotides matching TRBD2. J gave up 2 bases and V 5 bases, and 5 bases lay outside the gene matches. Germline-derived CDR1 and CDR2 are SGHTA and FQGTGA. CDR3 length: 16 residues. The DNA for the CDR3 is TGTGCCAGCAGCCTAGCGGGGGGCACTACCTACAATGAGCAGTTCTTC. Its translation is CASSLAGGTTYNEQFF.

For this clonotype: The germline gene is not matched at one end of the junction; a read error may be the cause. The chain has TRBV5-1 and TRBJ2-1; 9 positions match TRBD1. Germline CDR1 is SGHRS and CDR2 is YFSETQ. The CDR3 is made up of 15 amino acids. The DNA for the CDR3 is TGCGCCAGCAGCTTACGACAGGGGGGGGACGATGAGCAATTCTTC. As protein: CASSLRQGGDDEQFF.

The chain is built from TRBV7-6 and TRBJ1-1; unclear D gene. The CDR3 is 15 residues long. The germline V and J ends were trimmed by 1 base and 1 base, with 10 bases remaining between them. Per germline, CDR1 SGHVS and CDR2 FNYEAQ. CDR3: CASSLGPRWNTEAFF. Here the CDR3 DNA reads TGTGCCAGCAGCTTAGGCCCCAGATGGAACACTGAAGCTTTCTTT.

This clonotype was recorded many times. The chain links TRBV12-3 or TRBV12-4 to TRBJ2-2; D is unclear. Trimming took 4 bases from V and 4 from J, leaving 7 bases between them. This CDR3 is 13 amino acids long. CDR3 protein: CASSSLSTGELFF. CDR3 sequence (DNA): TGTGCCAGCAGTTCTCTAAGCACCGGGGAGCTGTTTTTT.

There are many counts of this clonotype. The gene calls are TRBV12-3 or TRBV12-4 and TRBJ1-6; D is uncertain. This CDR3 has 15 amino acids. Between the trimmed V and J ends, which lost 1 base and 7 bases, there was a span of 11 bases. CDR3 DNA: TGTGCCAGCAGTTTAGGGGGTTCCGTGAATTCACCCCTCCACTTT. This gives the protein CASSLGGSVNSPLHF.

In this sample, this clonotype turned up many times. The chain links TRBV27 to TRBJ1-1; 9 positions match TRBD1. There are 14 residues in the CDR3. The V gene end was trimmed by 4 bases and the J gene end by 3 bases; junction bases not matched to a gene: 3. Germline V gene data show CDR1 as MNHEY and CDR2 as SMNVEV (reference sequence). The CDR3, as DNA: TGTGCCAGCAGTTGGGGACAGGGCTACACTGAAGCTTTCTTT. This encodes CASSWGQGYTEAFF.

Many counts were recorded for this clonotype. The chain couples TRBV3-1 to TRBJ2-2; D gene ambiguous. Germline assignment: CDR1 LGHDT and CDR2 YNNKEL (reference sequence). This CDR3 contains 16 residues. V was trimmed by 0 bases and J by 6 bases, leaving 14 bases between them. The CDR3 spells CASSQDSRWGSGELFF. Written as DNA, the CDR3 is TGTGCCAGCAGCCAAGATAGTCGCTGGGGATCCGGGGAGCTGTTTTTT.

This clonotype came up many times. The chain links TRBV20-1 to TRBJ1-4; a possible D gene is TRBD1 (6 bases). CDR1 DFQATT and CDR2 SNEGSKA come from the germline V gene (reference sequence). Trimming cost V 0 bases and J 7 bases, with 9 bases left between them. The CDR3 is made up of 13 amino acids. The CDR3 nucleotides read TGCAGTGCTAGAGATCCGGGGGCTGAAAAACTGTTTTTT. Amino acids: CSARDPGAEKLFF.

Many counts were recorded for this clonotype. The CDR3 region has the DNA TGTGCCAGCAGTTCGACGGCTAGTAACACTGAAGCTTTCTTT. Translated: CASSSTASNTEAFF. The V gene is TRBV6-2 or TRBV6-3, the J gene TRBJ1-1; unclear D gene. The germline V gene encodes CDR1 MNHEY and CDR2 SVGEGT. Deletions cut 4 bases from V and 2 bases from J, with 11 bases between. The CDR3 covers 14 residues.

This clonotype occurred many times. The V and J genes are TRBV28 and TRBJ2-3, with a possible D match to TRBD2 (6 bases). The CDR3 extends over 15 amino acids. V was pared by 2 bases and J by 0 bases, with 9 bases between. Germline-derived CDR1 and CDR2 are MDHEN and SYDVKM. CDR3 nucleotides: TGTGCCAGCAGTTTAATAGGGACTAGCACAGATACGCAGTATTTT. Translating it yields CASSLIGTSTDTQYF.